Each of the 22 T cell receptor beta chains below was sequenced from the same sample in a study of CD8 T cells in Susac syndrome. About 0.5 to 1 ug RNA was reverse transcribed with random hexamers. TCRdb re-derived calls from the immunoSEQ multiplex PCR reads in MiXCR, one entry per CDR3 protein. The sample yields roughly 200,000 distinct CDR3 sequences, around 95% seen once. Material: CD4+ T cells from PBMCs. The receptors here all came from a human donor with multiple sclerosis.

The DNA of the CDR3 is TGCGCCAGCAGCCGTTTTCTAGCGGGGCAAGAGACCCAGTACTTC. This codes for CASSRFLAGQETQYF. V is TRBV5-1 and J is TRBJ2-5, with 9 nucleotides matching TRBD2. With 4 bases clipped from V and 2 bases from J, the junction kept 6 bases outside the gene matches. The CDR3 contains 15 residues. Looked up from germline, CDR1 is SGHRS and CDR2 is YFSETQ.

The rearrangement uses TRBV14 and TRBJ1-5; 7 bases are a match to TRBD1. Unmatched junction bases numbered 9, after V lost 4 bases and J lost 15 bases. The CDR3 has 12 amino acids. Germline CDR1 reads SGHDN; CDR2 reads FVKESK. CDR3 residues: CASSLGGRGMHF. DNA for the CDR3: TGTGCCAGCAGCCTAGGGGGCAGGGGTATGCATTTT.

This rearrangement joins TRBV29-1 to TRBJ1-2, with 9 bases identical to TRBD1. Germline V gives CDR1 SQVTM, CDR2 ANQGSEA. The trim removed 7 bases at V and 6 bases at J, leaving 9 bases unmatched. The CDR3 covers 13 residues. CDR3 protein: CSELRQGEDGYTF. Written as DNA, the CDR3 is TGCAGCGAACTCCGACAGGGGGAGGATGGCTACACCTTC.

The genes are TRBV4-2 and TRBJ1-2, with D possibly being TRBD1 (5 bases). Germline V gene data show CDR1 as LGHNA and CDR2 as YNFKEQ. There are 15 residues in the CDR3. Trimming stripped 0 bases from V and 2 bases from J, with 10 bases between. Written as DNA, the CDR3 is TGTGCCAGCAGCCAAGATAGGGGAGGGAACTATGGCTACACCTTC. Its translation is CASSQDRGGNYGYTF.

The J gene is TRBJ2-7, the V gene TRBV6-5, with a tentative D call TRBD2 (5 bases). Germline values: CDR1 MNHEY, CDR2 SVGAGI. V was cut by 2 bases and J by 6 bases, with 14 bases left in between. CDR3 size: 14 residues. The CDR3 DNA reads as TGTGCCAGCAGTTACCGCGGACGGACTGGCGAGCAGTACTTC. Amino acid sequence: CASSYRGRTGEQYF.

This chain links TRBV20-1 with TRBJ2-1; 8 bases match TRBD2. Trimming at V came to 0 bases and at J to 7 bases, leaving 11 bases not matched to a gene. The CDR3 is 16 amino acids. Germline CDR1 DFQATT, CDR2 SNEGSKA (reference sequence). The CDR3 region is CSARDPAGARRNEQFF. CDR3 in DNA: TGCAGTGCTAGAGATCCAGCGGGGGCCCGACGAAATGAGCAGTTCTTC.

The chain uses TRBV4-2 and TRBJ2-7; 8 nucleotides line up with TRBD1. Germline V gene data show CDR1 as LGHNA and CDR2 as YNFKEQ. With V trimmed by 0 bases and J by 6 bases, 10 bases remained unmatched. The CDR3 runs 16 residues. The chain's CDR3 is CASSQDGDRLSSEQYF. The CDR3 DNA reads TGTGCCAGCAGCCAAGATGGGGACAGGCTCTCGAGCGAGCAGTACTTC.

The chain links TRBV29-1 to TRBJ2-1; unclear D gene. Germline V gives CDR1 SQVTM, CDR2 ANQGSEA. Trimming took off 4 bases at V and 0 bases at J, with 4 bases between the two ends. The CDR3 has 12 residues. The CDR3 is CSVVSSYNEQFF. DNA of the CDR3: TGCAGCGTTGTAAGCTCCTACAATGAGCAGTTCTTC.

The V call is TRBV19, the J call TRBJ2-5; D is perhaps TRBD2 (6 bases). V dropped 4 bases and J dropped 5 bases, with 11 bases sitting between them. Per germline, CDR1 LNHDA and CDR2 SQIVND (reference sequence). The CDR3 is made up of 13 amino acids. CDR3 nucleotides: TGTGCCAGTAGTACCGGGAGCCAGGAGACCCAGTACTTC. Residues: CASSTGSQETQYF.

This chain connects TRBV29-1 to TRBJ1-2; D is uncertain. The length of the CDR3 is 15 residues. Trimming took off 4 bases at V and 2 bases at J, with 17 bases between the two ends. The germline gives CDR1 SQVTM, CDR2 ANQGSEA. The CDR3 coding sequence is TGCAGCGTTGGACACACAACCCGAGTGAACTATGGCTACACCTTC. It translates to CSVGHTTRVNYGYTF.

The gene calls are TRBV7-2 and TRBJ1-1, with D perhaps TRBD1 (5 bases). In germline, CDR1 is SGHTA, CDR2 FQGNSA. The CDR3 has 14 residues. The ends were cut back, 0 bases at V and 5 bases at J, with 10 bases in the middle. For the CDR3, the DNA is TGTGCCAGCAGCTTAGCGTGGGGGTGGACTGAAGCTTTCTTT. Translated, it gives CASSLAWGWTEAFF. The full variable domain, completed using reference TRBV7-2 and TRBJ1-1, is GAGVSQSPSNKVTEKGKDVELRCDPISGHTALYWYRQSLGQGLEFLIYFQGNSAPDKSGLPSDRFSAERTGGSVSTLTIQRTQQEDSAVYLCASSLAWGWTEAFFGQGTRLTVV.

The rearrangement uses TRBV29-1 and TRBJ2-3; TRBD1 matches at 9 bases. V trimming: 2 bases; J trimming: 4 bases; junction bases outside the gene matches: 10. The germline V gene has CDR1 SQVTM and CDR2 ANQGSEA. This CDR3 spans 16 amino acids. The CDR3 nucleotides read TGCAGCGTTGAATTGGGGACAGGGCTGACGTCAGATACGCAGTATTTT. Translation gives CSVELGTGLTSDTQYF.

The chain employs TRBV29-1 and TRBJ2-7; perhaps TRBD1 as D (6 bases). Germline V gene lookup returns CDR1 SQVTM and CDR2 ANQGSEA. V was shortened by 1 base and J by 2 bases, with 18 bases between the two germline ends. There are 16 residues in the CDR3. The CDR3 region has the DNA TGCAGCGTTGAAGGTGTGCCCGGGACAAGCCCCTACGAGCAGTACTTC. It codes for CSVEGVPGTSPYEQYF.

This chain links TRBV2 with TRBJ2-5; 7 bases are a match to TRBD2. J gave up 4 bases and V 4 bases, and 3 bases lay outside the gene matches. Germline-derived CDR1 and CDR2 are SNHLY and FYNNEI. This CDR3 region has 13 residues. CDR3 loop: CASSGWGGETQYF. The CDR3 DNA is TGTGCCAGCAGTGGATGGGGGGGAGAGACCCAGTACTTC.

V is TRBV13 and J is TRBJ2-1; D uncertain. From germline, CDR1 is PRHDT and CDR2 FYEKMQ (reference sequence). Between the trimmed V and J ends, which lost 3 bases and 0 bases, there was a span of 12 bases. This CDR3 is 16 amino acids long. CDR3 coding DNA: TGTGCCAGCAGCTTGGGTCTACAGAGCTCCTACAATGAGCAGTTCTTC. It translates to CASSLGLQSSYNEQFF.

This chain uses TRBV20-1 with TRBJ1-6; D remains ambiguous. This CDR3 region has 15 residues. CDR1 is DFQATT and CDR2 is SNEGSKA in the germline V gene (reference sequence). The germline V and J ends were trimmed by 6 bases and 5 bases, with 17 bases remaining between them. The CDR3 sequence is CSATLTDGNNSPLHF. CDR3 sequence (DNA): TGCAGTGCAACCCTAACGGACGGCAATAATTCACCCCTCCACTTT.

This chain joins TRBV12-3 or TRBV12-4 and TRBJ1-5, with TRBD1 matching over 10 bases. J was trimmed by 5 bases and V by 5 bases; bases with no gene match: 3. This CDR3 region has 14 residues. The CDR3 spells CASSPGTGDQPQHF. In DNA form, the CDR3 reads TGTGCCAGCAGTCCCGGGACAGGGGATCAGCCCCAGCATTTT.

This clonotype was recorded once. The chain uses TRBV30 and TRBJ1-5; a weak D match, TRBD1 (5 bases). Germline loops: CDR1 GTSNPN, CDR2 SVGIG (reference sequence). Trimming stripped 1 base from V and 2 bases from J, with 18 bases between. The CDR3 length is 17 residues. The CDR3 here is CAWSEGPGAVGNQPQHF. As DNA, the CDR3 is TGTGCCTGGAGTGAGGGACCGGGTGCGGTGGGCAATCAGCCCCAGCATTTT.

The chain carries TRBV12-3 or TRBV12-4 and TRBJ1-1; TRBD1 matches 9 bases. Losses at the gene ends were 3 bases for V and 3 bases for J; bases not matched to a gene: 5. The CDR3 length is 15 residues. CDR3 protein: CASSFWDREDTEAFF. CDR3 DNA: TGTGCCAGCAGTTTCTGGGACAGGGAAGACACTGAAGCTTTCTTT.

The V gene is TRBV29-1, the J gene TRBJ1-5; D gene ambiguous. V lost 7 bases and J 2 bases, leaving 12 bases between the germline ends. The CDR3 runs 13 residues. Germline-derived CDR1 and CDR2 are SQVTM and ANQGSEA. In DNA, the CDR3 is TGCAGCGCCGCAGCAGTAGGCAATCAGCCCCAGCATTTT. The encoded protein is CSAAAVGNQPQHF.

V usage is TRBV29-1 and J usage is TRBJ2-5, with D unresolved. Germline V gives CDR1 SQVTM, CDR2 ANQGSEA. The CDR3 length is 13 residues. V lost 6 bases, J lost 0 bases, and 11 bases lay in between. The CDR3 DNA sequence: TGCAGCGTGCTATGGCGGTACCAAGAGACCCAGTACTTC. Residues: CSVLWRYQETQYF.

The chain uses TRBV12-3 or TRBV12-4 and TRBJ2-7; tentative D call: TRBD2 (5 bases). The CDR3 spans 15 residues. V lost 5 bases, J lost 0 bases, and 14 bases lay in between. CDR3 in amino acids: CASSARWRNSYEQYF. The DNA for the CDR3 is TGTGCCAGCAGTGCCCGTTGGAGGAACTCCTACGAGCAGTACTTC.